What follows is one TCR beta chain and its context. As yet, its antigen is unknown. This entry comes from a study of cytomegalovirus exposure and HLA in healthy donors. Study-wide results and caveats: A later analysis associated 16,951 TCR beta sequences with HLA alleles at a 0.05 false discovery rate.

Trimming left V 3 bases short and J 2 bases short, with 11 bases between. This CDR3 is 14 amino acids long. Germline V gene sequence: CDR1 MNHEY, CDR2 SMNVEV (reference sequence). With 60 Vbeta and 13 Jbeta primers, the PCR was carried out. The assay was immunoSEQ multiplex PCR, and TCRdb's table has in-frame clones only and misses some. In the table there are fewer than 150,000 clones, approximately 80% of which are singletons. The V call is TRBV27, the J call TRBJ2-7; the D gene is possibly TRBD2 (5 bases). The receptor was isolated from a man aged 25-45 years in good health and CMV-seronegative. Source material: PBMCs. The CDR3 DNA reads TGTGCCAGCAGTTTGGGGAAGAGGGCCTACGAGCAGTACTTC. It translates to CASSLGKRAYEQYF.